The clone carrying this T cell receptor beta chain was seen at least ten times. The target antigen is unknown. The record originates from a study of T-cell memory formation after mild COVID-19. Study observations and caveats: Some clones that responded turned up in pre-infection memory, which suggests that cross-reactive memory joined in. Second-wave clones reaching peak frequency on day 37 lacked confirmed SARS-CoV-2 specificity.

TCR alpha and TCR beta cDNA libraries carrying sample barcodes and UMIs were produced by 5'RACE using constant-segment primers. In TCRdb, the 5' RACE reads were re-called with MiXCR into one record per CDR3 protein. In the table there are some 350,000 distinct CDR3 sequences, around a sixth of which are singletons. Specimen: PBMCs or a T cell subset sorted from them (not recorded which). The clonotype comes from a man younger than 35 who had mild COVID-19 (a few samples of this study predate the infection). Cell type and time point are not known.

The CDR3 sequence is CASSLSRLAGVRGETQYF. The CDR3 DNA follows: TGTGCCAGCAGCTTATCTCGCCTAGCGGGGGTGAGGGGGGAGACCCAGTACTTC. The chain couples TRBV7-2 to TRBJ2-5, with 10 bases that match TRBD2. Per the germline V gene, CDR1 is SGHTA and CDR2 is FQGNSA. CDR3 size: 18 residues. Trimming cost V 2 bases and J 5 bases; bases outside gene matches: 14.